These T cell receptor beta chains were read from a single sample in a study of OX40 agonist ivuxolimab in advanced cancers. Here immunoSEQ multiplex PCR was the method, and the copy in TCRdb shows in-frame clones only, minus some. This sample has fewer than 85,000 clones; 70% to 85% occur once, and the top ten carry 0.45% to 0.6%. Source: CD4+ or CD8+ T cells sorted from blood, taken in a trial of the OX40 agonist ivuxolimab. The receptor set was obtained from an adult with an advanced solid tumor such as melanoma, head and neck, liver or kidney cancer. Both conserved end residues are part of each CDR3. Fields, in order: clone size, D gene, J gene, V gene, CDR3 protein, CDR3 DNA. A D gene is named only where the DNA matches it firmly. Size tells how often a clone was seen (once, few, many) or the class of an expanded clone, and some rows leave it out.

clone_size: .; d_call: TRBD1; j_call: TRBJ1-6; v_call: TRBV11-1; cdr3_aa: CASSLRTGRSSPLHF; cdr3_nt: TGTGCCAGCAGCTTAAGGACAGGGAGGAGTTCACCCCTCCACTTT
clone_size: .; d_call: .; j_call: TRBJ1-2; v_call: TRBV28; cdr3_aa: CASLDSEGYGYTF; cdr3_nt: TGTGCCAGCCTAGATTCGGAGGGCTATGGCTACACCTTC
clone_size: few; d_call: .; j_call: TRBJ1-5; v_call: TRBV2; cdr3_aa: CASSLDSEPQHF; cdr3_nt: TGTGCCAGCAGTCTCGACTCGGAGCCCCAGCATTTT
clone_size: .; d_call: .; j_call: TRBJ2-3; v_call: TRBV29-1; cdr3_aa: CSVDSDKAIDTQYF; cdr3_nt: TGCAGCGTTGACTCAGACAAGGCTATCGATACGCAGTATTTT
clone_size: .; d_call: .; j_call: TRBJ2-7; v_call: TRBV16; cdr3_aa: CASSPRDITYEQYF; cdr3_nt: TGTGCCAGCAGCCCACGGGACATCACCTACGAGCAGTACTTC
clone_size: .; d_call: .; j_call: TRBJ1-5; v_call: TRBV5-5; cdr3_aa: CASSLNPTHNQPQHF; cdr3_nt: TGTGCCAGCAGCTTGAATCCGACACACAATCAGCCCCAGCATTTT
clone_size: .; d_call: .; j_call: TRBJ1-4; v_call: TRBV28; cdr3_aa: CASSLRATKEKLFF; cdr3_nt: TGTGCCAGCAGTTTGCGGGCGACAAAAGAAAAACTGTTTTTT
clone_size: .; d_call: .; j_call: TRBJ1-2; v_call: TRBV6-1; cdr3_aa: CASSAVNYGYTF; cdr3_nt: TGTGCCAGCAGTGCGGTGAACTATGGCTACACCTTC
clone_size: .; d_call: TRBD1; j_call: TRBJ1-5; v_call: TRBV6-1; cdr3_aa: CASSDPGGSNQPQHF; cdr3_nt: TGTGCCAGCAGTGACCCAGGGGGTAGCAATCAGCCCCAGCATTTT
clone_size: .; d_call: TRBD2; j_call: TRBJ2-3; v_call: TRBV9; cdr3_aa: CASSVSGRATDTQYF; cdr3_nt: TGTGCCAGCAGCGTTAGCGGGAGGGCCACAGATACGCAGTATTTT
clone_size: .; d_call: .; j_call: TRBJ2-3; v_call: TRBV19; cdr3_aa: CASSLPPGNTQYF; cdr3_nt: TGTGCCAGTAGCCTGCCCCCGGGGAATACGCAGTATTTT
clone_size: .; d_call: .; j_call: TRBJ2-1; v_call: TRBV28; cdr3_aa: CASSLEGERFF; cdr3_nt: TGTGCCAGCAGTTTGGAGGGGGAACGGTTCTTC
clone_size: .; d_call: .; j_call: TRBJ1-1; v_call: TRBV6-5; cdr3_aa: CASSYDPNTEAFF; cdr3_nt: TGTGCCAGCAGTTACGACCCGAACACTGAAGCTTTCTTT
clone_size: few; d_call: .; j_call: TRBJ1-1; v_call: TRBV2; cdr3_aa: CASRIMNTEAFF; cdr3_nt: TGTGCCAGCAGAATCATGAACACTGAAGCTTTCTTT
clone_size: .; d_call: .; j_call: TRBJ2-7; v_call: TRBV4-3; cdr3_aa: CASSQAYQRVGEQYF; cdr3_nt: TGCGCCAGCAGCCAAGCTTATCAGCGGGTGGGCGAGCAGTACTTC
clone_size: .; d_call: .; j_call: TRBJ1-2; v_call: TRBV7-9; cdr3_aa: CASSTAGAAGNYGYTF; cdr3_nt: TGTGCCAGCAGTACTGCGGGGGCAGCGGGGAACTATGGCTACACCTTC
clone_size: .; d_call: TRBD2; j_call: TRBJ2-5; v_call: TRBV11-3; cdr3_aa: CATQGRTIYAERGWQETQYF; cdr3_nt: TGTGCCACCCAAGGGCGGACGATTTACGCCGAGCGGGGATGGCAAGAGACCCAGTACTTC
clone_size: .; d_call: .; j_call: TRBJ2-3; v_call: TRBV6-5; cdr3_aa: CASSPNGDTQYF; cdr3_nt: TGTGCCAGCAGTCCCAATGGGGATACGCAGTATTTT
clone_size: .; d_call: TRBD1; j_call: TRBJ1-1; v_call: TRBV11-2; cdr3_aa: CASSLGQGPPMNTEAFF; cdr3_nt: TGTGCCAGCAGTCTCGGACAGGGACCCCCTATGAACACTGAAGCTTTCTTT
clone_size: .; d_call: .; j_call: TRBJ1-2; v_call: TRBV5-1; cdr3_aa: CASSLEGRNYGYTF; cdr3_nt: TGCGCCAGCAGCTTGGAGGGGAGGAACTATGGCTACACCTTC
clone_size: .; d_call: TRBD1; j_call: TRBJ2-7; v_call: TRBV18; cdr3_aa: CASSPQNTQGAHREQYF; cdr3_nt: TGTGCCAGCTCACCTCAAAATACACAGGGGGCTCATCGCGAGCAGTACTTC
clone_size: once; d_call: .; j_call: TRBJ1-4; v_call: TRBV6-5; cdr3_aa: CASTRQANEKLFF; cdr3_nt: TGTGCCAGCACCCGACAGGCCAATGAAAAACTGTTTTTT
clone_size: .; d_call: .; j_call: TRBJ2-3; v_call: TRBV11-1; cdr3_aa: CASSLWDATDTQYF; cdr3_nt: TGTGCCAGCAGCTTATGGGACGCAACAGATACGCAGTATTTT
clone_size: .; d_call: .; j_call: TRBJ2-7; v_call: TRBV11-2; cdr3_aa: CASKKADSYEQYF; cdr3_nt: TGTGCCAGCAAAAAGGCAGATTCCTACGAGCAGTACTTC
clone_size: .; d_call: .; j_call: TRBJ2-2; v_call: TRBV6-5; cdr3_aa: CASSRAGRTGELFF; cdr3_nt: TGTGCCAGCAGTAGGGCAGGACGAACCGGGGAGCTGTTTTTT
clone_size: .; d_call: TRBD2; j_call: TRBJ2-7; v_call: TRBV30; cdr3_aa: CAVSGGQKYEQYF; cdr3_nt: TGTGCCGTCTCGGGGGGTCAGAAGTACGAGCAGTACTTC
clone_size: .; d_call: TRBD2; j_call: TRBJ2-3; v_call: TRBV29-1; cdr3_aa: CSVGAGGPTDTQYF; cdr3_nt: TGCAGCGTTGGAGCGGGAGGGCCGACAGATACGCAGTATTTT
clone_size: .; d_call: .; j_call: TRBJ1-6; v_call: TRBV6-1; cdr3_aa: CASRIGQTGSPLHF; cdr3_nt: TGTGCCAGCAGGATAGGACAGACGGGATCACCCCTCCACTTT
clone_size: .; d_call: .; j_call: TRBJ1-1; v_call: TRBV27; cdr3_aa: CASSFRRQVNTEAFF; cdr3_nt: TGTGCCAGCAGTTTCAGAAGACAGGTTAACACTGAAGCTTTCTTT
clone_size: .; d_call: TRBD1; j_call: TRBJ2-5; v_call: TRBV5-4; cdr3_aa: CASSLFDRGETQYF; cdr3_nt: TGTGCCAGCAGCCTCTTCGACAGGGGTGAGACCCAGTACTTC
clone_size: .; d_call: .; j_call: TRBJ1-5; v_call: TRBV27; cdr3_aa: CASSLSPIQGRGSGNQPQHF; cdr3_nt: TGTGCCAGCAGTTTATCCCCCATACAGGGACGGGGAAGTGGCAATCAGCCCCAGCATTTT
clone_size: .; d_call: TRBD2; j_call: TRBJ2-5; v_call: TRBV5-1; cdr3_aa: CASSLGTSDETQYF; cdr3_nt: TGCGCCAGCAGCTTGGGGACTAGCGATGAGACCCAGTACTTC
clone_size: .; d_call: TRBD2; j_call: TRBJ2-7; v_call: TRBV28; cdr3_aa: CASTSAGGREQYF; cdr3_nt: TGTGCCAGCACATCAGCGGGAGGGCGAGAGCAGTACTTC
clone_size: .; d_call: TRBD2; j_call: TRBJ2-7; v_call: TRBV7-2; cdr3_aa: CASSLVVGLAGAYYEQYF; cdr3_nt: TGTGCCAGCAGCTTAGTAGTAGGGCTAGCGGGGGCTTACTACGAGCAGTACTTC
clone_size: .; d_call: TRBD2; j_call: TRBJ2-7; v_call: TRBV7-2; cdr3_aa: CASSPLAGASYEQYF; cdr3_nt: TGTGCCAGCAGCCCGCTAGCGGGCGCCTCCTACGAGCAGTACTTC
clone_size: once; d_call: .; j_call: TRBJ1-5; v_call: TRBV19; cdr3_aa: CASSRASSNQPQHF; cdr3_nt: TGTGCCAGTAGTAGGGCCTCTAGCAATCAGCCCCAGCATTTT
clone_size: once; d_call: .; j_call: TRBJ2-2; v_call: TRBV2; cdr3_aa: CASSELGTDYTGELFF; cdr3_nt: TGTGCCAGCAGTGAACTAGGAACAGATTACACCGGGGAGCTGTTTTTT
clone_size: .; d_call: .; j_call: TRBJ1-5; v_call: TRBV6-1; cdr3_aa: CASSDFGRGVISNQPQHF; cdr3_nt: TGTGCCAGCAGTGATTTCGGCCGGGGGGTAATTAGCAATCAGCCCCAGCATTTT
clone_size: .; d_call: TRBD2; j_call: TRBJ2-1; v_call: TRBV7-2; cdr3_aa: CASSLARLAGGSLNEQFF; cdr3_nt: TGTGCCAGCAGCTTAGCACGACTAGCGGGGGGTAGTCTGAATGAGCAGTTCTTC
clone_size: .; d_call: .; j_call: TRBJ2-7; v_call: TRBV5-1; cdr3_aa: CASSTTGSSYEQYF; cdr3_nt: TGCGCCAGCAGCACCACAGGGAGCTCCTACGAGCAGTACTTC
clone_size: .; d_call: TRBD2; j_call: TRBJ2-1; v_call: TRBV5-1; cdr3_aa: CASSRTSGPMDNEQFF; cdr3_nt: TGCGCCAGCAGCCGGACTAGCGGGCCGATGGACAATGAGCAGTTCTTC